The clone carrying this TCR beta chain showed up just a few times. Its antigen is currently unknown. The source of the sample is a study of OX40 agonist ivuxolimab in advanced cancers. For the study at large: Intravenous ivuxolimab was administered to patients every 2 weeks at 0.01 to 10 mg/kg. At around 83% male, the cohort had a mean age of approximately 64 years, ranging from roughly 20 to 90. Findings of the study overall: Some of the lowest clonal expansion was seen in partial responders at 0.1-3.0 mg/kg.

Here immunoSEQ multiplex PCR was the method, and the copy in TCRdb shows in-frame clones only, minus some. This sample has around 76,000 clones, with roughly 88% found just once. The CDR3 covers 15 residues. V was shortened by 2 bases and J by 0 bases, with 8 bases between the two germline ends. Looked up from germline, CDR1 is SGHTA and CDR2 is FQGNSA. This specimen was CD4+ or CD8+ T cells sorted from blood, taken in a trial of the OX40 agonist ivuxolimab. This chain uses TRBV7-2 with TRBJ2-1; D is unclear. The origin of this receptor is an adult with an advanced solid tumor such as melanoma, head and neck, liver or kidney cancer. CDR3 sequence reads: CASSLSHDSYNEQFF. CDR3 bases: TGTGCCAGCAGCTTAAGCCACGACTCCTACAATGAGCAGTTCTTC. The whole variable domain, filled in from reference TRBV7-2 and TRBJ2-1, reads GAGVSQSPSNKVTEKGKDVELRCDPISGHTALYWYRQSLGQGLEFLIYFQGNSAPDKSGLPSDRFSAERTGGSVSTLTIQRTQQEDSAVYLCASSLSHDSYNEQFFGPGTRLTVL.